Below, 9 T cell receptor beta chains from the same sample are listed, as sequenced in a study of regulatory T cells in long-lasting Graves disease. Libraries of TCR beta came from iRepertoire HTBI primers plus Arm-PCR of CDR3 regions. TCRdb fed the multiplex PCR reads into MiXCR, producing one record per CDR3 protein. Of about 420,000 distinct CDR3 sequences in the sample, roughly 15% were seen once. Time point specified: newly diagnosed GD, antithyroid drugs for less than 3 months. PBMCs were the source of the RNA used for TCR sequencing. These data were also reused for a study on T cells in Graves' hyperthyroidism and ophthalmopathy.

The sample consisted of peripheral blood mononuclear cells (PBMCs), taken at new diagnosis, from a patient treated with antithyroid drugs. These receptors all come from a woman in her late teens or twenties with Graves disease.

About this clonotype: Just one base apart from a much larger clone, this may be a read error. CDR3 loop: CASKVLTSYNEQYF. The CDR3 DNA is TGTGCCAGCAAGGTACTGACCTCCTACAATGAGCAGTACTTC. The V and J genes are TRBV2 and TRBJ2-7; no clear D gene. Deletions cut 7 bases from V and 7 bases from J, with 20 bases between. Germline V gene lookup returns CDR1 SNHLY and CDR2 FYNNEI. This CDR3 has 14 amino acids.

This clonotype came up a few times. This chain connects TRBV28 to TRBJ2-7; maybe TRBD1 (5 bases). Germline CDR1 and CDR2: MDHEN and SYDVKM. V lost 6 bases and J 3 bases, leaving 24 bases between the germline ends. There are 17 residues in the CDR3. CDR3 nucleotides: TGTGCCAGCAGAAAGGCACACAGGCACCCGACCGACTACGAGCAGTACTTC. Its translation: CASRKAHRHPTDYEQYF.

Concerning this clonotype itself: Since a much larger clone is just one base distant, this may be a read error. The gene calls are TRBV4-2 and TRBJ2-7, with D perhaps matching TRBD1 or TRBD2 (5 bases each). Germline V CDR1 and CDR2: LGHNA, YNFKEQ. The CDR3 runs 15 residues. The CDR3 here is CASSPGASHTYGQYF. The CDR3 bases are TGTGCCAGCAGTCCCGGGGCAAGCCATACCTACGGGCAGTACTTC.

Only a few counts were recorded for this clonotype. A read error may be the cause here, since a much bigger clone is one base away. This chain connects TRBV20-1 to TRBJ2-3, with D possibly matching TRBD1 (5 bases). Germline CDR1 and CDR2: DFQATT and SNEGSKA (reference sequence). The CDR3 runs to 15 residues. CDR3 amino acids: CSATSTLTSTGTQYF. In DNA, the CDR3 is TGCAGTGCCACATCAACTCTCACCAGCACAGGTACGCAGTATTTT.

The CDR3 DNA is TGTGCCAGCAGTTACTTGGAAGGTTGGGAGACCCAGTACTTC. This translates into CASSYLEGWETQYF. The chain recombines TRBV6-5 with TRBJ2-5; D unclear. The CDR3 covers 14 residues. CDR1 is MNHEY and CDR2 is SVGAGI in the germline V gene. Trimming cost V 1 base and J 5 bases, with 11 bases left between them.

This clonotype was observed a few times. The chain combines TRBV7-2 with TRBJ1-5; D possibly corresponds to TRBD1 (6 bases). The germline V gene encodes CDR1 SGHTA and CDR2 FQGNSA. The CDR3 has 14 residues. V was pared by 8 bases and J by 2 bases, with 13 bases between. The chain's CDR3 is CASGVRTGNQPQHF. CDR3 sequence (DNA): TGTGCCAGCGGGGTCAGGACAGGCAATCAGCCCCAGCATTTT.

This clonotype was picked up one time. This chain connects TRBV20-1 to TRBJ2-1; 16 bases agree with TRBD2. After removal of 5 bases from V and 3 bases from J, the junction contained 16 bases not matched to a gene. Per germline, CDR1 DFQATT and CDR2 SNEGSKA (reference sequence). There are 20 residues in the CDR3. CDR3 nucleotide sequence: TGCAGTGCTGAGAGGCCCCCGGGACTAGCGGGAGGGCCTATCTACAATGAGCAGTTCTTC. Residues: CSAERPPGLAGGPIYNEQFF.

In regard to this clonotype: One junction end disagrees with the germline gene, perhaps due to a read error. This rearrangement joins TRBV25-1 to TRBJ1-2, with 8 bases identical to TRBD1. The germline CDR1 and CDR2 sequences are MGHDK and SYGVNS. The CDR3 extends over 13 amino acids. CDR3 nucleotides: TGTGCCAGCACTGAAACAGGGGGCTATGGCTACACCTTC. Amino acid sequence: CASTETGGYGYTF.

This CDR3 reads CASSLARQGVGEQYF. The CDR3 DNA sequence: TGTGCCAGCAGTTTAGCTCGACAGGGGGTTGGCGAGCAGTACTTC. The gene calls are TRBV12-3 or TRBV12-4 and TRBJ2-7; 9 nucleotides line up with TRBD1. The V and J ends lost 0 bases and 6 bases, in that order; junction bases with no gene match: 6. The CDR3 length is 15 residues.